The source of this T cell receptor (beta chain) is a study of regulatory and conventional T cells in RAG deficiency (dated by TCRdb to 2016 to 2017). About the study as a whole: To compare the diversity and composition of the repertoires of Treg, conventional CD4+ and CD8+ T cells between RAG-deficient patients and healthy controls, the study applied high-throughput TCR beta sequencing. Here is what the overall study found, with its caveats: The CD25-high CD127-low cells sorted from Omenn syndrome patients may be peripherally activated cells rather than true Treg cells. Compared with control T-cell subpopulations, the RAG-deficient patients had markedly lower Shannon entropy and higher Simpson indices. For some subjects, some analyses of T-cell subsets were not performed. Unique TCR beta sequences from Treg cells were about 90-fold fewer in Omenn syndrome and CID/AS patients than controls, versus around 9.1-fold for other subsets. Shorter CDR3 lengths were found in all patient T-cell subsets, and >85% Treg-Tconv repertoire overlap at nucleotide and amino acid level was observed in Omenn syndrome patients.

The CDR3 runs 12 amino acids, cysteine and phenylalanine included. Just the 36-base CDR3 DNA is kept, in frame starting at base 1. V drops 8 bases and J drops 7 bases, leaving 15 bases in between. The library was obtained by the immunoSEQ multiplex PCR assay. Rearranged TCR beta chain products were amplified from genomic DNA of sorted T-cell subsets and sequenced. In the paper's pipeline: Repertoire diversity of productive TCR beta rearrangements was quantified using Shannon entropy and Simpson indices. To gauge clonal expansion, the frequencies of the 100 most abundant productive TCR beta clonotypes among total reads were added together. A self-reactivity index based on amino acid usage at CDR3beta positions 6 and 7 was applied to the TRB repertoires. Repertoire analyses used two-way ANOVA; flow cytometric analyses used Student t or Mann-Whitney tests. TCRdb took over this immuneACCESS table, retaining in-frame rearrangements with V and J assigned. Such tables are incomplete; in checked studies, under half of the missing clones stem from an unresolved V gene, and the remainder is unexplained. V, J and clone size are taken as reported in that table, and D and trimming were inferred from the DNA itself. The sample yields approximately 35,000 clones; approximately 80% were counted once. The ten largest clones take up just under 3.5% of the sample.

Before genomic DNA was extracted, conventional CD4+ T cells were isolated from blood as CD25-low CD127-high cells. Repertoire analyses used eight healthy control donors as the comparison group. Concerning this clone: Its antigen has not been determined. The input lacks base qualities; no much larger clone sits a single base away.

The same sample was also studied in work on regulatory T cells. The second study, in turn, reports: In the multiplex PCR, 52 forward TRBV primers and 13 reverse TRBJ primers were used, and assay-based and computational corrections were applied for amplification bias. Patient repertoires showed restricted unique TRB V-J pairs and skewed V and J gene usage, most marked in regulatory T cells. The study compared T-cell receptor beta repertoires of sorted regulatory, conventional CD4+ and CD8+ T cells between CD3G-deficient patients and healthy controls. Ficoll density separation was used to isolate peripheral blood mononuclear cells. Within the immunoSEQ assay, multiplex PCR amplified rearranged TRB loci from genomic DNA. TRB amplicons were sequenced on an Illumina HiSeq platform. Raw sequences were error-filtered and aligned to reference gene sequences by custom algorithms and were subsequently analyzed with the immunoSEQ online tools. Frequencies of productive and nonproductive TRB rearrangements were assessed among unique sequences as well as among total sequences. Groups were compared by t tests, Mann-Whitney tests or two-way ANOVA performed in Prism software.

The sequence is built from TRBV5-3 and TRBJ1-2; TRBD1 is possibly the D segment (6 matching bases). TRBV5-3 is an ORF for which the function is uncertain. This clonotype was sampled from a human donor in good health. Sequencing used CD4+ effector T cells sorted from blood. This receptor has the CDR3 CASRTIRGGYTF. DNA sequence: TGTGCCAGCCGGACGATCAGGGGTGGCTACACCTTC.